The 21 T cell receptor beta chains listed next were all sequenced from one sample in a study of graft-versus-host responses after intestinal transplantation. The antigens for these receptors are not known. Data came from immunoSEQ multiplex PCR; TCRdb stores just in-frame clones and leaves some out. The sample carries 84,000 or so clones, around 87% recorded once. The sample here was unstimulated CD8+ T cells sorted from spleen or lymph node cells, taken before transplant. The receptors come from a human donor who was the organ donor for an intestinal transplant.

The chain combines TRBV4-1 with TRBJ2-7; 10 nucleotides match TRBD2. Per germline, CDR1 MGHRA and CDR2 YSYEKL. The CDR3 is 16 residues long. The V segment lost 4 bases and the J segment 0 bases; nucleotides outside the gene matches: 6. CDR3 nucleotides: TGCGCCAGCAGCCGCCCTAGCGGGGGAAGCTCCTACGAGCAGTACTTC. Amino acid sequence: CASSRPSGGSSYEQYF.

The CDR3 nucleotides are TGTGCCAGCAGCCGTATCAAAAACACCATATATTTT. Its translation: CASSRIKNTIYF. This chain links TRBV14 with TRBJ1-3; no definite D call. Trimming took 4 bases from V and 6 from J, leaving 7 bases between them. The CDR3 runs 12 residues. Germline V gene sequence: CDR1 SGHDN, CDR2 FVKESK.

The chain couples TRBV6-5 to TRBJ2-7; D not certain. Germline V gene lookup returns CDR1 MNHEY and CDR2 SVGAGI. V lost 8 bases, J lost 4 bases, and 12 bases lay in between. This CDR3 comprises 12 residues. The DNA for the CDR3 is TGTGCCAGCGGCGCGTTGGGATACGAGCAGTACTTC. This encodes CASGALGYEQYF.

This chain links TRBV4-2 with TRBJ1-2; possibly TRBD1 for D (5 bases). The CDR3 contains 13 residues. Trimming stripped 4 bases from V and 5 bases from J, with 11 bases between. Germline values: CDR1 LGHNA, CDR2 YNFKEQ. The CDR3 region is CASSPGAIYGYTF. The CDR3 DNA reads TGTGCCAGCAGCCCCGGGGCAATTTATGGCTACACCTTC.

CDR3 sequence: CASSQTFRGLNTEAFF. The CDR3 region has the DNA TGTGCCAGCAGCCAAACTTTCAGGGGTTTGAACACTGAAGCTTTCTTT. V and J are TRBV5-6 and TRBJ1-1; tentatively, D is TRBD1 (6 bases). V lost 4 bases and J 0 bases, leaving 16 bases between the germline ends. Germline-derived CDR1 and CDR2 are SGHDT and YYEEEE. The CDR3 extends over 16 amino acids.

This chain links TRBV7-9 with TRBJ2-3; TRBD2 is a possible D gene (6 bases). CDR1 and CDR2 from the germline V gene are SEHNR and FQNEAQ (reference sequence). This CDR3 contains 15 residues. V lost 3 bases and J lost 2, with 12 bases in between. Here the CDR3 reads CASSFPGDLTDTQYF. CDR3 nucleotide sequence: TGTGCCAGCAGCTTCCCGGGGGATCTCACAGATACGCAGTATTTT. The entire variable domain, with the rest obtained from reference TRBV7-9 and TRBJ2-3, is as follows: DTGVSQNPRHKITKRGQNVTFRCDPISEHNRLYWYRQTLGQGPEFLTYFQNEAQLEKSRLLSDRFSAERPKGSFSTLEIQRTEQGDSAMYLCASSFPGDLTDTQYFGPGTRLTVL.

This clone was detected once. This chain uses TRBV5-8 with TRBJ2-3; weak D call: TRBD1 (6 bases). Germline V CDR1 and CDR2: SGHTS, YDEGEE. The CDR3 is made up of 16 amino acids. V was pared by 1 base and J by 5 bases, with 17 bases between. DNA of the CDR3: TGTGCCAGCAGCTTGTCCCGGACAGTTTTTGGAGATACGCAGTATTTT. Its protein is CASSLSRTVFGDTQYF.

The rearrangement joins TRBV6-6 to TRBJ2-5; 7 bases are shared with TRBD1. Germline V gives CDR1 MNHNY, CDR2 SVGAGI (reference sequence). This CDR3 region has 14 residues. J lost 3 bases, V lost 10 bases, and 11 bases had no gene match. The CDR3 nucleotides read TGTGCCACCTCCCTCGACGGGACAGAAGAGACCCAGTACTTC. Its protein product is CATSLDGTEETQYF.

The V gene is TRBV7-2, the J gene TRBJ1-1; unclear D gene. The CDR3 contains 12 residues. Trimming pared 3 bases from V and 4 bases from J, leaving 6 bases between. Germline V gene data show CDR1 as SGHTA and CDR2 as FQGNSA. DNA for the CDR3: TGTGCCAGCAGCTTGTTCGGCACTGAAGCTTTCTTT. Protein: CASSLFGTEAFF.

This clone was recorded only once. This rearrangement joins TRBV4-1 to TRBJ2-7; the D gene is possibly TRBD2 (7 bases). Germline V gives CDR1 MGHRA, CDR2 YSYEKL. This CDR3 contains 15 residues. Deletions cut 0 bases from V and 8 bases from J, with 17 bases between. CDR3 DNA sequence: TGCGCCAGCAGCCAAGAAGGGGGGAGGGATGGGCAGCAGTACTTC. This encodes CASSQEGGRDGQQYF.

V gene TRBV19 combines with J gene TRBJ2-5, with D possibly matching TRBD1 (6 bases). Germline lookup yields CDR1 LNHDA and CDR2 SQIVND (reference sequence). V gave up 3 bases and J gave up 2 bases, with 10 bases separating them. This CDR3 region has 14 residues. Written as DNA, the CDR3 is TGTGCCAGTAGTATGGACAGCGGACAAGAGACCCAGTACTTC. Protein sequence: CASSMDSGQETQYF.

This chain joins TRBV9 and TRBJ2-2, with 9 nucleotides matching TRBD2. The germline V gene encodes CDR1 SGDLS and CDR2 YYNGEE. V shed 2 bases, J shed 5 bases, and the junction held 4 bases outside the gene matches. This CDR3 region has 15 residues. CDR3 sequence: CASSVSGGSTGELFF. For the CDR3, the DNA is TGTGCCAGCAGCGTTAGCGGGGGCTCAACCGGGGAGCTGTTTTTT.

V is TRBV25-1 and J is TRBJ2-1, with a tentative D call TRBD2 (7 bases). With 4 bases removed from V and 3 bases from J, the gap between germline ends came to 13 bases. CDR3 length: 15 residues. Germline-derived CDR1 and CDR2 are MGHDK and SYGVNS. The chain's CDR3 is CASSVGGLDYNEQFF. In nucleotides, the CDR3 is TGTGCCAGCAGTGTGGGGGGGCTAGACTACAATGAGCAGTTCTTC. Full variable domain (rest looked up from reference TRBV25-1 and TRBJ2-1): EADIYQTPRYLVIGTGKKITLECSQTMGHDKMYWYQQDPGMELHLIHYSYGVNSTEKGDLSSESTVSRIRTEHFPLTLESARPSHTSQYLCASSVGGLDYNEQFFGPGTRLTVL.

The gene calls are TRBV9 and TRBJ2-5, with D perhaps matching TRBD2 (6 bases). CDR1 and CDR2 (germline): SGDLS, YYNGEE. This CDR3 is 14 amino acids long. The V end was cut by 3 bases, the J end by 2 bases, with 11 bases between. Here the CDR3 DNA reads TGTGCCAGCAGCGCCCCGGGGGTACAAGAGACCCAGTACTTC. Its protein product is CASSAPGVQETQYF.

This clone has a single count. This chain connects TRBV7-9 to TRBJ2-3; 7 positions match TRBD1. This CDR3 region has 16 residues. Germline CDR1 reads SEHNR; CDR2 reads FQNEAQ (reference sequence). J was trimmed by 1 base and V by 6 bases; bases with no gene match: 10. The CDR3 reads CASRPITGAGTDTQYF. In DNA, the CDR3 is TGTGCCAGCAGACCTATTACAGGGGCCGGCACAGATACGCAGTATTTT. The full variable domain, with the rest looked up from reference TRBV7-9 and TRBJ2-3, is DTGVSQNPRHKITKRGQNVTFRCDPISEHNRLYWYRQTLGQGPEFLTYFQNEAQLEKSRLLSDRFSAERPKGSFSTLEIQRTEQGDSAMYLCASRPITGAGTDTQYFGPGTRLTVL.

The chain uses TRBV5-6 and TRBJ2-1, with 8 bases fitting TRBD1. The ends lost 4 bases at V and 7 bases at J; junction bases unmatched: 10. Germline V gene lookup returns CDR1 SGHDT and CDR2 YYEEEE. This CDR3 comprises 15 residues. The CDR3 region is CASSPPTGDLNEQFF. The CDR3 DNA follows: TGTGCCAGCAGCCCCCCGACAGGGGACTTAAATGAGCAGTTCTTC.

This chain's CDR3 is CASSPWTDKNTEAFF. The CDR3 nucleotides read TGTGCCAGCAGCCCCTGGACAGACAAGAACACTGAAGCTTTCTTT. The V and J genes are TRBV4-2 and TRBJ1-1; TRBD1 might be the D (6 bases). CDR1 and CDR2 from the germline V gene are LGHNA and YNFKEQ. The CDR3 runs 15 residues. V lost 4 bases and J 1 base, leaving 13 bases between the germline ends.

The rearrangement links TRBV5-1 to TRBJ2-5; 8 bases align to TRBD1. V shed 4 bases and J 0 bases; nucleotides not matched to a gene: 14. Germline CDR1 reads SGHRS; CDR2 reads YFSETQ. The CDR3 sequence is 18 residues long. The CDR3 loop reads CASSPPRGRVQYQETQYF. CDR3 bases: TGCGCCAGCAGCCCCCCCAGGGGGCGGGTACAGTACCAAGAGACCCAGTACTTC.

The chain couples TRBV6-4 to TRBJ2-1; 10 bases fit TRBD2. Germline V CDR1 and CDR2: MRHNA, SNTAGT. V gave up 3 bases and J gave up 6 bases; unmatched junction bases: 5. The CDR3 is 15 residues long. CDR3 region: CASSEKAGGPNEQFF. CDR3 in DNA: TGTGCCAGCAGTGAAAAAGCGGGGGGGCCCAATGAGCAGTTCTTC.

This chain joins TRBV2 and TRBJ2-2; 8 nucleotides line up with TRBD2. CDR1 is SNHLY and CDR2 is FYNNEI in the germline V gene. The CDR3 is 13 amino acids. V was pared by 6 bases and J by 5 bases, with 2 bases of the junction left unmatched. This chain's CDR3 is CASSRGGTGELFF. CDR3 sequence (DNA): TGTGCCAGCAGCCGCGGGGGGACCGGGGAGCTGTTTTTT.

This clone came up a few times. In the same sample, other DNA sequences code for this CDR3. The chain joins TRBV19 to TRBJ1-5; D ambiguous. V was shortened by 8 bases and J by 1 base, with 9 bases between the two germline ends. The CDR3 consists of 13 residues. Germline V gene data show CDR1 as LNHDA and CDR2 as SQIVND (reference sequence). In nucleotides, the CDR3 is TGTGCCAGTCGGCAGAGCAGCAATCAGCCCCAGCATTTT. Translating it yields CASRQSSNQPQHF.